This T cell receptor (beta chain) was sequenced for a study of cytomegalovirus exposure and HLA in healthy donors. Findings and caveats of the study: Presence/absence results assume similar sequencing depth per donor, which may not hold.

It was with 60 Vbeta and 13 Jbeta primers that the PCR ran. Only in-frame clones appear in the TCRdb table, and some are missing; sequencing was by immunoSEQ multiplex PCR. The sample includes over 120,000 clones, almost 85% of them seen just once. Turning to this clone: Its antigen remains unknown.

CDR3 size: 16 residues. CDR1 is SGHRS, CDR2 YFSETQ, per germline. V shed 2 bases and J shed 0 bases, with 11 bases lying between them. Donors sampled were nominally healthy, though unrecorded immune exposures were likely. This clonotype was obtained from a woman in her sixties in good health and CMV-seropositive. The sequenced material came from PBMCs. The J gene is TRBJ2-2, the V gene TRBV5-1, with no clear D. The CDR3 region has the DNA TGCGCCAGCAGCTTAGTTGGCGGAACGAACACCGGGGAGCTGTTTTTT. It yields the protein CASSLVGGTNTGELFF.